This T cell receptor beta chain was captured in a study of vaccination effects on CD4 cells after COVID-19. Losses at the gene ends were 6 bases for V and 4 bases for J; bases not matched to a gene: 8. Germline loops: CDR1 SNHLY, CDR2 FYNNEI. The CDR3 is 14 residues long. Study conclusions and caveats: Convalescent patients were scarce, and early post-infection timepoints were absent.

Generated by immunoSEQ multiplex PCR, the TCRdb table keeps only in-frame clones and is missing some. The data show about 23,000 clones, roughly two thirds seen once. To note about this clone: The antigen is unknown.

With the ViraFEST assay, the study expanded antigen-specific CD4+ T cells using viral peptide pools, then sequenced them. When less than 11 days of culture had elapsed, CD4+ T cells were isolated. No vaccinee had earlier SARS-CoV-2 infection, and nucleocapsid antibodies were negative. Around 2.1 million PBMC per well were cultured with around 11 IU/ml IL-2 and roughly 11 ug/ml peptides. Researchers swapped half the medium for IL-2 medium on both days 3 and 7. The rearrangement joins TRBV2 to TRBJ1-1, with 7 bases fitting TRBD1. The sequence derives from a human donor who received a COVID-19 vaccine. Sequenced here: CD4+ T cells from PBMCs cultured with SARS-CoV-2 spike peptides, sampled before COVID-19 vaccination. As DNA, the CDR3 is TGTGCCAGCAGCGTGACAGGGTTGGGCACTGAAGCTTTCTTT. It encodes CASSVTGLGTEAFF. The complete variable domain, with remaining parts taken from reference TRBV2 and TRBJ1-1, reads EPEVTQTPSHQVTQMGQEVILRCVPISNHLYFYWYRQILGQKVEFLVSFYNNEISEKSEIFDDQFSVERPDGSNFTLKIRSTKLEDSAMYFCASSVTGLGTEAFFGQGTRLTVV.